Listed here are 3 T cell receptor beta chains from one sample, sequenced in a study of molecular identifiers for immune sequencing clone quantification. TCRdb reprocessed the PCR reads with MiXCR, giving one entry per CDR3 protein. The sample lists around 480,000 distinct CDR3 sequences; around 21% were seen once. Sequenced material: naive CD8+ T cells from blood, with Jurkat cell RNA spiked in. The subset is: FACS-sorted CD8+CD4-CCR7+CD45RA+ naive T cells. Receptors were obtained from a human donor in good health. Some libraries in this study had Jurkat cell RNA spiked in.

This rearrangement joins TRBV4-3 to TRBJ1-2, with D perhaps matching TRBD1 (6 bases). The ends were cut back, 4 bases at V and 2 bases at J, with 17 bases in the middle. This CDR3 region has 16 residues. Germline V gene sequence: CDR1 LGHNA, CDR2 YSLEER. Written as DNA, the CDR3 is TGCGCCAGCAGCCCGACCCCTAGGACAGAAAACTATGGCTACACCTTC. Protein product: CASSPTPRTENYGYTF.

V usage is TRBV29-1 and J usage is TRBJ2-1; D is possibly TRBD2 (5 bases). Germline CDR1 reads SQVTM; CDR2 reads ANQGSEA. Trimming pared 1 base from V and 0 bases from J, leaving 10 bases between. This CDR3 contains 15 residues. The CDR3 nucleotides read TGCAGCGTTGAAGTCGGGAAGAGCTCCTACAATGAGCAGTTCTTC. Its protein product is CSVEVGKSSYNEQFF.

This clonotype was observed at least ten times. The chain carries TRBV29-1 and TRBJ2-7, with D possibly matching TRBD1 (5 bases). Trimming removed 0 bases from V and 7 bases from J, with 13 bases in between. The CDR3 loop spans 13 amino acids. CDR1 is SQVTM and CDR2 is ANQGSEA in the germline V gene. This CDR3 is CSVEDARVSEQYF. The CDR3 nucleotides are TGCAGCGTTGAAGACGCCAGGGTGAGTGAGCAGTACTTC.